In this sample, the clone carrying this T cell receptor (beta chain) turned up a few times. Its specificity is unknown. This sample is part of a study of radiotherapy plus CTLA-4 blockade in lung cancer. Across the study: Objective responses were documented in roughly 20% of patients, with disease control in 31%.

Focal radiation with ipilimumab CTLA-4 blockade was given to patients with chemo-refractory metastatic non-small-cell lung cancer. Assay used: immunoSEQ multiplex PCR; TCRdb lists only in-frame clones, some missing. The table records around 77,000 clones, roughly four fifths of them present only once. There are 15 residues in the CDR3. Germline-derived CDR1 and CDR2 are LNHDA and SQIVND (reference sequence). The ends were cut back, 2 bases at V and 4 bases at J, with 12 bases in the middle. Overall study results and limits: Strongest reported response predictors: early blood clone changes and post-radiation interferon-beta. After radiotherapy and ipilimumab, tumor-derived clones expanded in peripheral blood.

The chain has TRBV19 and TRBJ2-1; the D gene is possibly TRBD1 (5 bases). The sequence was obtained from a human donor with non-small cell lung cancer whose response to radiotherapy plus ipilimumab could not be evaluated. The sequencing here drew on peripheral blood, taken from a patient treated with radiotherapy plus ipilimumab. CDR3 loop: CASSIYQGAYNEQFF. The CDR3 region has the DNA TGTGCCAGTAGTATATACCAAGGGGCTTACAATGAGCAGTTCTTC.